Each of the 5 T cell receptor beta chains below was sequenced from the same sample in a study of blood T cells in healthy people across ages. Sample-barcoded 5' priming and a J-beta primer mix drove a second PCR of roughly 7 to 11 cycles. TCRdb reprocessed the 5' RACE reads via MiXCR and lists one record per CDR3 protein. The repertoire holds over 1,200,000 distinct CDR3 sequences, with 59% as singletons. What was sequenced was blood. Receptor source: a man younger than 35 in good health.

V is TRBV20-1 and J is TRBJ2-7; D not certain. CDR1 is DFQATT, CDR2 SNEGSKA, per germline (reference sequence). The CDR3 has 15 residues. V lost 0 bases to trimming and J lost 3 bases, with 15 bases between them. This chain's CDR3 is CSAREAAKPLYEQYF. The DNA of the CDR3 is TGCAGTGCTAGAGAGGCAGCGAAGCCCCTCTACGAGCAGTACTTC.

In its sample, this clonotype was seen once. The gene calls are TRBV20-1 and TRBJ2-1; D might be TRBD2 (5 bases). The CDR3 consists of 15 residues. Deletions cut 6 bases from V and 6 bases from J, with 21 bases between. From germline, CDR1 is DFQATT and CDR2 SNEGSKA (reference sequence). CDR3 residues: CSAYLSGMSRNEQFF. The CDR3 bases are TGCAGTGCATACCTAAGCGGCATGTCTCGCAATGAGCAGTTCTTC.

V usage is TRBV28 and J usage is TRBJ1-2, with 8 bases that match TRBD1. The CDR3 totals 14 residues. In germline, CDR1 is MDHEN, CDR2 SYDVKM. Trimming took 7 bases from V and 5 from J; bases not matched to a gene: 9. The CDR3 loop is CASTLGQGAYGYTF. In DNA form, the CDR3 reads TGTGCCAGCACCCTGGGGCAGGGGGCGTATGGCTACACCTTC.

CDR3: CASSPTVTVYGYTF. DNA for the CDR3: TGTGCCAGCAGCCCCACGGTAACGGTATATGGCTACACCTTC. V and J are TRBV12-3 or TRBV12-4 and TRBJ1-2; D gene unclear. CDR3 length equals 14 residues. Deletions cut 6 bases from V and 5 bases from J, with 16 bases between.

The chain uses TRBV11-2 and TRBJ2-7, with a tentative D call TRBD2 (6 bases). CDR3 length equals 17 residues. Between the trimmed V and J ends, which lost 7 bases and 1 base, there was a span of 23 bases. CDR1 and CDR2 from the germline V gene are SGHAT and FQNNGV. The CDR3 DNA sequence: TGTGCCAGCATCGCCTGGAGGGGCGAGAAGAGGTCCTACGAGCAGTACTTC. Translation: CASIAWRGEKRSYEQYF.